What follows are 10 T cell receptor beta chains derived from one specimen sequenced in a study of regulatory T cells in long-lasting Graves disease. Construction of the TCR beta libraries employed iRepertoire HTBI primers in conjunction with Arm-PCR of CDR3 regions. One entry per CDR3 protein, called by TCRdb with MiXCR from the multiplex PCR reads. The sample shows some 330,000 distinct CDR3 sequences, approximately 25% of them seen only once. Time point: persistent/refractory GD, antithyroid drugs over 5 years with positive TRAb. PBMC RNA served as the TCR library source. The sample here was peripheral blood mononuclear cells (PBMCs), taken when the disease was refractory, from a patient treated with antithyroid drugs. The receptor source for this set is a woman between 40 and 55 years old with Graves disease.

V gene TRBV11-2 combines with J gene TRBJ1-3; the D gene is possibly TRBD1 (6 bases). This CDR3 is built from 15 residues. Germline lookup yields CDR1 SGHAT and CDR2 FQNNGV. V was cut by 5 bases and J by 3 bases, with 14 bases left in between. CDR3 amino acids: CASSEIRGVGNTIYF. Written as DNA, the CDR3 is TGTGCCAGCAGCGAAATCAGGGGTGTTGGAAACACCATATATTTT.

This clonotype was picked up many times. The chain joins TRBV28 to TRBJ2-7, with D perhaps TRBD2 (6 bases). CDR1 and CDR2 from the germline V gene are MDHEN and SYDVKM. Trimming took off 6 bases at V and 3 bases at J, with 21 bases between the two ends. The CDR3 covers 16 residues. For the CDR3, the DNA is TGTGCCAGCAGCCCCCAAGTGGGACTTAAGCTCTACGAGCAGTACTTC. Translation: CASSPQVGLKLYEQYF.

In its sample, this clonotype was seen a few times. J is TRBJ2-1 and V is TRBV5-1; D is unresolved. V shed 0 bases and J shed 0 bases, with 7 bases lying between them. The CDR3 is 15 residues long. CDR1 and CDR2 (germline): SGHRS, YFSETQ. CDR3 nucleotides: TGCGCCAGCAGCTTGGTGGCCCACTCCTACAATGAGCAGTTCTTC. Its protein product is CASSLVAHSYNEQFF. Looking up the rest from reference TRBV5-1 and TRBJ2-1 gives the full variable domain: KAGVTQTPRYLIKTRGQQVTLSCSPISGHRSVSWYQQTPGQGLQFLFEYFSETQRNKGNFPGRFSGRQFSNSRSEMNVSTLELGDSALYLCASSLVAHSYNEQFFGPGTRLTVL.

This clonotype was seen at least ten times. This rearrangement joins TRBV5-1 to TRBJ2-7, with D possibly matching TRBD2 (5 bases). Germline assignment: CDR1 SGHRS and CDR2 YFSETQ. This CDR3 has 14 residues. Between the trimmed V and J ends, which lost 0 bases and 3 bases, there was a span of 10 bases. CDR3 protein: CASSLGRWNYEQYF. The CDR3 region has the DNA TGCGCCAGCAGCTTGGGGAGGTGGAACTACGAGCAGTACTTC.

This clonotype was observed at least ten times. The J gene is TRBJ2-7, the V gene TRBV2, with 9 bases that match TRBD2. Germline assignment: CDR1 SNHLY and CDR2 FYNNEI. Trimming at V came to 6 bases and at J to 6 bases, leaving 6 bases not matched to a gene. The CDR3 is 13 amino acids. For the CDR3, the DNA is TGTGCCAGCAGCATAGCGGGAGATGGCGAGCAGTACTTC. It specifies CASSIAGDGEQYF.

This clonotype came up a few times. This sequence joins TRBV6-9 and TRBJ2-1, with D perhaps TRBD2 (5 bases). CDR1 is MNHGY, CDR2 SVAAGI, per germline. Trimming shortened V by 3 bases and J by 9 bases, and 18 bases separated the two germline ends. The CDR3 runs 15 residues. CDR3 region: CASSYAAGGGGEQFF. CDR3 DNA sequence: TGTGCCAGCAGTTACGCGGCCGGAGGTGGTGGTGAGCAGTTCTTC.

This clonotype was seen many times. V gene TRBV28 combines with J gene TRBJ2-7; the match to TRBD2 covers 9 bases. Unmatched junction bases numbered 9, after V lost 5 bases and J lost 4 bases. The CDR3 runs 15 residues. Per germline, CDR1 MDHEN and CDR2 SYDVKM. The CDR3 DNA sequence: TGTGCCAGCAGTCTTATTGTAGCGGGAGAATACGAGCAGTACTTC. As protein: CASSLIVAGEYEQYF.

Concerning this clonotype: A much larger clone lies a single base off, so this may be a read error. The rearrangement links TRBV6-4 to TRBJ1-1; D perhaps matches TRBD1 (5 bases). The CDR3 loop spans 15 amino acids. Germline CDR1 and CDR2: MRHNA and SNTAGT. Trimming removed 5 bases from V and 0 bases from J, with 13 bases in between. The CDR3 here is CASSYDVGVNTEAFF. The DNA of the CDR3 is TGTGCCAGCAGTTACGATGTGGGGGTGAACACTGAAGCTTTCTTT.

In this sample, this clonotype turned up a few times. A read error may produce the germline difference seen at one junction end. The gene calls are TRBV28 and TRBJ2-6, with D hard to call. CDR3 size: 14 residues. Germline V CDR1 and CDR2: MDHEN, SYDVKM. The CDR3 loop reads CAGSLGSGANVLTF. The CDR3, as DNA: TGTGCCGGCAGTTTGGGGTCTGGGGCCAACGTCCTGACTTTC.

CDR3 DNA: TGTGCCAGCAGTTACTCGGGGATAATAGCCTACGAGCAGTACTTC. This gives the protein CASSYSGIIAYEQYF. The gene calls are TRBV6-2 or TRBV6-3 and TRBJ2-7, with D unresolved. Trimming took off 0 bases at V and 2 bases at J, with 11 bases between the two ends. This CDR3 is 15 amino acids long. Per the germline V gene, CDR1 is MNHEY and CDR2 is SVGEGT.